The 32 T cell receptor beta chains reported below all come from one sample, sequenced in a study of blood T cell repertoires in COVID-19 (dated by TCRdb to the early 2020s). Library preparation used the immunoSEQ multiplex PCR assay. Not all clones reach the TCRdb copy of this immuneACCESS table, which keeps in-frame sequences only. Checked studies attribute under half of the gap to unresolved V genes and leave the rest unexplained. The table for this sample lists 90,000 to 100,000 clones; about 90% of them were counted only once. About 5% of the sample is in the top ten clones. The sequenced material came from peripheral blood. All receptors come from a man aged 70 or older with acute or convalescent COVID-19.

This clone was seen a handful of times. V and J are TRBV9 and TRBJ1-1; 9 bases agree with TRBD1. V trimming: 4 bases; J trimming: 1 base; junction bases outside the gene matches: 5. The CDR3 is 15 residues long. Germline lookup yields CDR1 SGDLS and CDR2 YYNGEE. The chain's CDR3 is CASSTRTGENTEAFF. CDR3 sequence (DNA): TGTGCCAGCAGCACAAGGACAGGGGAGAACACTGAAGCTTTCTTT.

This clone occurred a few times. The chain is built from TRBV2 and TRBJ1-1, with unresolved D. In germline, CDR1 is SNHLY, CDR2 FYNNEI. Trimming removed 4 bases at V and 0 bases at J, with 9 bases between. This CDR3 is built from 14 residues. CDR3 in amino acids: CASSVHSMNTEAFF. The CDR3 nucleotides are TGTGCCAGCAGTGTGCACAGTATGAACACTGAAGCTTTCTTT.

The J gene is TRBJ2-6, the V gene TRBV15, with D perhaps TRBD1 (6 bases). V was cut by 6 bases and J by 0 bases, with 15 bases left in between. Germline V lookup: CDR1 LNHNV, CDR2 YYDKDF (reference sequence). CDR3 length: 17 amino acids. For the CDR3, the DNA is TGTGCCACCAGTGCGGACAGTTTATCCTCTGGGGCCAACGTCCTGACTTTC. This codes for CATSADSLSSGANVLTF.

The rearrangement joins TRBV2 to TRBJ1-2; 8 nucleotides match TRBD1. Germline loops: CDR1 SNHLY, CDR2 FYNNEI. Unmatched junction bases numbered 8, after V lost 2 bases and J lost 6 bases. CDR3 size: 15 residues. CDR3 protein: CASSEWAPTGDGYTF. Here the CDR3 DNA reads TGTGCCAGCAGTGAATGGGCCCCGACAGGGGATGGCTACACCTTC.

V and J are TRBV11-2 and TRBJ1-2; 9 bases agree with TRBD1. The V and J ends lost 4 bases and 4 bases, in that order; junction bases with no gene match: 10. Germline CDR1 is SGHAT and CDR2 is FQNNGV. The CDR3 consists of 16 residues. The CDR3 DNA is TGTGCCAGCAGCTACCCACAGGGGGCAAAAGGCTATGGCTACACCTTC. Residues: CASSYPQGAKGYGYTF.

The CDR3 DNA follows: TGTGCCACCAGTGATTACGGACAGGTCTATGGCTACACCTTC. Protein sequence: CATSDYGQVYGYTF. The J gene is TRBJ1-2, the V gene TRBV24-1, with TRBD1 identical over 7 bases. The CDR3 has 14 amino acids. Germline trimming cut 2 bases from V and 4 bases from J; bases unmatched to any gene: 3. Germline lookup yields CDR1 KGHDR and CDR2 SFDVKD.

The genes are TRBV10-2 and TRBJ1-3; 7 nucleotides align to TRBD1. Per the germline V gene, CDR1 is WSHSY and CDR2 is SAAADI. This CDR3 is 12 amino acids long. Trimming at V came to 8 bases and at J to 2 bases, leaving 0 bases not matched to a gene. This CDR3 is CASGTAGNTIYF. In DNA form, the CDR3 reads TGCGCCAGCGGGACAGCTGGAAACACCATATATTTT.

V gene TRBV23-1 combines with J gene TRBJ1-5; 7 nucleotides line up with TRBD1. TRBV23-1 belongs to the ORF category, with a function that is uncertain. The length of the CDR3 is 12 residues. This CDR3 reads CVRGQGDQPQHF. CDR3 bases: TGCGTTAGGGGGCAGGGAGATCAGCCCCAGCATTTT.

The chain's CDR3 is CASSLVPGFTGELFF. CDR3 nucleotides: TGTGCCAGCAGCTTAGTGCCGGGGTTCACCGGGGAGCTGTTTTTT. The chain is built from TRBV7-7 and TRBJ2-2, with D perhaps matching TRBD2 (5 bases). This CDR3 spans 15 amino acids. Trimming left V 1 base short and J 4 bases short, with 10 bases between. The germline CDR1 and CDR2 sequences are SSHAT and FNYEAQ (reference sequence).

This rearrangement joins TRBV10-3 to TRBJ2-2, with unresolved D. Germline V lookup: CDR1 ENHRY, CDR2 SYGVKD. The CDR3 loop spans 13 amino acids. V lost 2 bases, J lost 6 bases, and 7 bases lay in between. The CDR3 spells CAISERSPGELFF. The CDR3 DNA reads as TGTGCCATCAGTGAGCGGAGTCCCGGGGAGCTGTTTTTT.

A remark on this clone: The junction departs from the called germline gene at one end, perhaps through a read error. The rearrangement joins TRBV30 to TRBJ2-5; 7 positions match TRBD2. CDR1 and CDR2 (germline): GTSNPN, SVGIG (reference sequence). The CDR3 covers 15 residues. In DNA form, the CDR3 reads TGTGCCTGGAGCCGATTGTTGGGCGGGGGAATACCTTTCGACTTC. Encoded protein: CAWSRLLGGGIPFDF.

The rearrangement links TRBV6-4 to TRBJ1-2; D perhaps matches TRBD1 (6 bases). V was pared by 2 bases and J by 8 bases, with 12 bases between. CDR1 and CDR2 from the germline V gene are MRHNA and SNTAGT. This CDR3 spans 13 amino acids. The CDR3 DNA sequence: TGTGCCAGCAGTGACAACAGGGTGGCGGGCTACACCTTC. Encoded protein: CASSDNRVAGYTF.

The chain joins TRBV11-1 to TRBJ1-1; D is uncertain. Germline V gene data show CDR1 as SGHAT and CDR2 as FQDESV (reference sequence). The ends were cut back, 0 bases at V and 2 bases at J, with 10 bases in the middle. The CDR3 totals 15 residues. CDR3 amino acids: CASSLAGLYNTEAFF. The CDR3 nucleotides are TGTGCCAGCAGCTTAGCGGGCCTGTATAACACTGAAGCTTTCTTT.

The chain is built from TRBV19 and TRBJ2-1; 11 bases are a match to TRBD2. Germline values: CDR1 LNHDA, CDR2 SQIVND (reference sequence). V lost 2 bases, J lost 8 bases, and 11 bases stayed unmatched. The CDR3 contains 17 residues. The CDR3 DNA reads as TGTGCCAGTAGTATAAATAGACTAGCGGGGATCGTGGATGAGCAGTTCTTC. Translated, it gives CASSINRLAGIVDEQFF.

This clone was observed a handful of times. The rearrangement uses TRBV12-3 or TRBV12-4 and TRBJ1-2; D possibly corresponds to TRBD1 (5 bases). V was trimmed by 6 bases and J by 7 bases, leaving 12 bases between them. The CDR3 has 12 amino acids. CDR3 sequence (DNA): TGTGCCAGCAGCCAAGGGGTTGTTGGCTACACCTTC. This translates into CASSQGVVGYTF.

V gene TRBV5-6 combines with J gene TRBJ1-5; 8 bases fit TRBD1. The CDR3 sequence is 15 residues long. In germline, CDR1 is SGHDT, CDR2 YYEEEE. Unmatched junction bases numbered 7, after V lost 3 bases and J lost 5 bases. CDR3 loop: CASSSTGTGDQPQHF. CDR3 bases: TGTGCCAGCAGCTCCACCGGGACAGGTGATCAGCCCCAGCATTTT.

This chain links TRBV28 with TRBJ1-5; 11 bases are shared with TRBD1. V shed 5 bases and J 11 bases; nucleotides not matched to a gene: 11. The CDR3 runs to 15 residues. In germline, CDR1 is MDHEN, CDR2 SYDVKM. CDR3 sequence (DNA): TGTGCCAGCAGTACCCCCGGACAGGGGGCAGGGGCCCAGCATTTT. Amino acid sequence: CASSTPGQGAGAQHF.

DNA of the CDR3: TGTGCCAGCAGTTCACCGGGACAGGGTTCGGGCTACGAGCAGTACTTC. Its protein product is CASSSPGQGSGYEQYF. The genes are TRBV28 and TRBJ2-7; TRBD1 matches 9 bases. With V trimmed by 4 bases and J by 3 bases, 10 bases remained unmatched. This CDR3 is built from 16 residues. The V gene's germline CDR1 is MDHEN and CDR2 SYDVKM.

The J gene is TRBJ2-5, the V gene TRBV5-1, with D possibly being TRBD1 (5 bases). Germline V CDR1 and CDR2: SGHRS, YFSETQ. The V and J ends lost 1 base and 0 bases respectively, with 7 bases between them. The CDR3 is 14 residues long. This CDR3 reads CASSLIQDQETQYF. CDR3 nucleotide sequence: TGCGCCAGCAGCTTGATACAGGACCAAGAGACCCAGTACTTC.

This rearrangement joins TRBV5-1 to TRBJ1-2, with a tentative D call TRBD1 (6 bases). The CDR3 extends over 13 amino acids. CDR1 and CDR2 (germline): SGHRS, YFSETQ. The V end was cut by 2 bases, the J end by 6 bases, with 11 bases between. The CDR3 spells CASSLDQGNGYTF. The CDR3 nucleotides are TGCGCCAGCAGCTTAGATCAGGGGAATGGCTACACCTTC.

V usage is TRBV9 and J usage is TRBJ2-2, with D uncertain. V lost 5 bases, J lost 4 bases, and 15 bases lay in between. CDR1 and CDR2 from the germline V gene are SGDLS and YYNGEE. The CDR3 runs 15 residues. The CDR3 DNA is TGTGCCAGCAGTCCCCCCACAGTCAGCACCGGGGAGCTGTTTTTT. This gives the protein CASSPPTVSTGELFF.

The table lists this clone with a count of one. J is TRBJ1-5 and V is TRBV18; tentative D call: TRBD1 (5 bases). Trimming removed 5 bases at V and 6 bases at J, with 11 bases between. This CDR3 spans 13 amino acids. Germline CDR1 KGHSH, CDR2 LQKENI. The CDR3: CASSDLRVQPQHF. CDR3 DNA sequence: TGTGCCAGCTCAGATCTCAGGGTTCAGCCCCAGCATTTT.

V usage is TRBV11-3 and J usage is TRBJ2-3; D unclear. Germline V gene data show CDR1 as SGHNT and CDR2 as YENEEA. This CDR3 has 14 amino acids. Deletions cut 4 bases from V and 0 bases from J, with 8 bases between. The CDR3 coding sequence is TGTGCCAGCAGCTCAGGCAGTAGCACAGATACGCAGTATTTT. Translating gives CASSSGSSTDTQYF. Full variable domain (remainder filled in from reference TRBV11-3 and TRBJ2-3): EAGVVQSPRYKIIEKKQPVAFWCNPISGHNTLYWYLQNLGQGPELLIRYENEEAVDDSQLPKDRFSAERLKGVDSTLKIQPAELGDSAVYLCASSSGSSTDTQYFGPGTRLTVL.

J is TRBJ2-3 and V is TRBV5-1, with a possible D match to TRBD2 (5 bases). CDR3 length: 15 amino acids. The germline V gene has CDR1 SGHRS and CDR2 YFSETQ. Deletions cut 4 bases from V and 0 bases from J, with 12 bases between. The CDR3 DNA follows: TGCGCCAGCAGCGGTCAGACTACTAGCACAGATACGCAGTATTTT. The encoded protein is CASSGQTTSTDTQYF.

The rearrangement links TRBV28 to TRBJ1-4; TRBD1 matches at 11 bases. J gave up 7 bases and V 2 bases, and 6 bases lay outside the gene matches. The CDR3 length is 16 residues. CDR1 MDHEN and CDR2 SYDVKM come from the germline V gene. CDR3 amino acids: CASSLPGQGGSEKLFF. DNA for the CDR3: TGTGCCAGCAGTTTACCGGGACAGGGGGGATCTGAAAAACTGTTTTTT.

This chain links TRBV6-5 with TRBJ1-5; D unresolved. V was clipped by 0 bases and J by 2 bases, with 8 bases between them. Germline CDR1 is MNHEY and CDR2 is SVGAGI. The CDR3 has 15 amino acids. This chain's CDR3 is CASSYSRQGNQPQHF. The CDR3 DNA reads TGTGCCAGCAGTTACTCCAGGCAGGGCAATCAGCCCCAGCATTTT.

The chain uses TRBV6-5 and TRBJ1-4; D possibly corresponds to TRBD1 (6 bases). CDR1 is MNHEY and CDR2 is SVGAGI in the germline V gene. V lost 4 bases to trimming and J lost 5 bases, with 11 bases between them. The CDR3 runs 14 residues. CDR3: CASSLDRLNEKLFF. In DNA, the CDR3 is TGTGCCAGCAGTTTGGACAGATTGAATGAAAAACTGTTTTTT.

This rearrangement joins TRBV30 to TRBJ1-2; D is undetermined. V was cut by 4 bases and J by 4 bases, with 13 bases left in between. This CDR3 region has 13 residues. CDR1 is GTSNPN, CDR2 SVGIG, per germline (reference sequence). The CDR3 DNA sequence: TGTGCCTGGACCCTGAGCGCCAGCTATGGCTACACCTTC. Its translation: CAWTLSASYGYTF.

CDR3 amino acids: CASSSVWTSGGAGTYNEQFF. The CDR3 nucleotides read TGTGCCAGCAGTTCCGTTTGGACTAGCGGGGGGGCCGGCACCTACAATGAGCAGTTCTTC. The chain has TRBV28 and TRBJ2-1, with TRBD2 matching over 15 bases. CDR1 MDHEN and CDR2 SYDVKM come from the germline V gene. The CDR3 totals 20 residues. Trimming cost V 4 bases and J 2 bases; bases outside gene matches: 12. Combining the CDR3 with reference TRBV28 and TRBJ2-1 gives the whole variable domain DVKVTQSSRYLVKRTGEKVFLECVQDMDHENMFWYRQDPGLGLRLIYFSYDVKMKEKGDIPEGYSVSREKKERFSLILESASTNQTSMYLCASSSVWTSGGAGTYNEQFFGPGTRLTVL.

The chain joins TRBV27 to TRBJ2-7, with 11 bases that match TRBD2. The germline V gene encodes CDR1 MNHEY and CDR2 SMNVEV (reference sequence). Trimming took 4 bases from V and 0 from J; bases not matched to a gene: 17. This CDR3 has 20 residues. The CDR3 spells CASSSHGASGGQTLSYEQYF. Written as DNA, the CDR3 is TGTGCCAGCAGTTCCCATGGGGCTAGCGGGGGGCAAACCCTCTCCTACGAGCAGTACTTC.

This clone was seen just once. The V gene is TRBV6-5, the J gene TRBJ1-5; 9 nucleotides match TRBD1. Germline-derived CDR1 and CDR2 are MNHEY and SVGAGI. The V segment lost 6 bases and the J segment 2 bases; nucleotides outside the gene matches: 5. The CDR3 runs to 15 residues. CDR3 coding DNA: TGTGCCAGCAGAAGGACAGGGGAAGGCAATCAGCCCCAGCATTTT. Translation gives CASRRTGEGNQPQHF.

The J gene is TRBJ1-2, the V gene TRBV12-3 or TRBV12-4; TRBD1 matches 8 bases. With V trimmed by 6 bases and J by 3 bases, 3 bases remained unmatched. This CDR3 has 13 amino acids. The CDR3: CASSPDRDYGYTF. The CDR3 bases are TGTGCCAGCAGCCCGGACAGGGACTATGGCTACACCTTC.